Following are 5 T cell receptor beta chains from one sample sequenced in a study of OX40 agonist ivuxolimab in advanced cancers. Repertoires were generated with immunoSEQ multiplex PCR, while TCRdb's copy carries only in-frame clones and drops some. The sample has approximately 78,000 clones; roughly 82% are singletons. The sample here was CD4+ or CD8+ T cells sorted from blood, taken in a trial of the OX40 agonist ivuxolimab. Receptors originate from an adult with an advanced solid tumor such as melanoma, head and neck, liver or kidney cancer.

V is TRBV5-8 and J is TRBJ2-6; no clear D gene. The V end lost 4 bases, the J end lost 0 bases, and 8 bases lay between the germline ends. Germline V gene sequence: CDR1 SGHTS, CDR2 YDEGEE. CDR3 length equals 15 residues. CDR3 coding DNA: TGTGCCAGCAGCCCAATCCTCTCTGGGGCCAACGTCCTGACTTTC. Its translation: CASSPILSGANVLTF.

The CDR3 protein is CATSRDVGLSGYTF. CDR3 nucleotide sequence: TGTGCCACCAGCAGAGATGTGGGTTTAAGTGGCTACACCTTC. This chain uses TRBV15 with TRBJ1-2; D not certain. Germline lookup yields CDR1 LNHNV and CDR2 YYDKDF (reference sequence). This CDR3 spans 14 amino acids. V dropped 0 bases and J dropped 7 bases, with 12 bases sitting between them.

The V gene is TRBV7-9, the J gene TRBJ1-2; 7 bases line up with TRBD1. Germline trimming cut 4 bases from V and 6 bases from J; bases unmatched to any gene: 5. This CDR3 comprises 13 residues. Germline V lookup: CDR1 SEHNR, CDR2 FQNEAQ (reference sequence). CDR3 amino acids: CASSSQGIDGYTF. In DNA form, the CDR3 reads TGTGCCAGCAGCTCACAGGGGATAGATGGCTACACCTTC.

The chain combines TRBV5-1 with TRBJ2-5; D gene unclear. There are 12 residues in the CDR3. V was trimmed by 0 bases and J by 2 bases, leaving 2 bases between them. Germline V gene lookup returns CDR1 SGHRS and CDR2 YFSETQ. CDR3 residues: CASSLEQETQYF. The CDR3 nucleotides are TGCGCCAGCAGCTTGGAACAAGAGACCCAGTACTTC.

The rearrangement uses TRBV9 and TRBJ2-3, with D maybe TRBD2 (5 bases). The germline V gene encodes CDR1 SGDLS and CDR2 YYNGEE. V gave up 3 bases and J gave up 8 bases, with 16 bases separating them. The CDR3 is made up of 14 amino acids. The CDR3 protein is CASSAPLLDLTQYF. In nucleotides, the CDR3 is TGTGCCAGCAGCGCCCCTCTACTAGATCTTACGCAGTATTTT.